This TCR beta chain was captured in a study of beta chain features in type 1 diabetes. Whole-study findings and limits: Sequencing from cDNA could over-represent high-TCR-expressing cells. TCRB CDR3 length was moderately but significantly reduced in all four CD4+ subsets of Type 1 diabetes patients. Lower insertion and higher deletion counts appeared at VDJ junctions in type 1 diabetes patients.

This clone turned up a few times. The antigen is unknown. Other nucleotide sequences in the sample specify the same CDR3. Stem cell-like memory, regulatory, central memory and naive CD4+ cells were sorted via CD45RO/CCR7/CD25/CD127/CD95/CD27. cDNA synthesis used the whole RNA isolate, giving expressed TCRB sequences. Profiled with immunoSEQ multiplex PCR; TCRdb holds only in-frame clones, not every one. The table lists 250,000 to 300,000 clones, approximately 14% of them singletons. This CDR3 region has 14 residues. The germline V gene has CDR1 SEHNR and CDR2 FQNEAQ (reference sequence). V shed 5 bases and J 0 bases; nucleotides not matched to a gene: 3.

The sequenced material came from naive CD4+ T cells from blood. The chain carries TRBV7-9 and TRBJ1-1, with 7 bases that match TRBD1. The clonotype originates from a man aged 25-40 years with type 1 diabetes. The CDR3 here is CASSLGQMNTEAFF. In nucleotides, the CDR3 is TGTGCCAGCAGCCTGGGACAGATGAACACTGAAGCTTTCTTT.